A selection of T cell receptor beta chains follows, all from one sample in a study of early T cells in non-severe SARS-CoV-2 infection. Each CDR3 protein gets one entry after TCRdb re-called the 5' RACE reads with MiXCR. The table shows approximately 35,000 distinct CDR3 sequences, with 4% to 5% occurring only once. Material for sequencing was whole blood. These receptors were taken from an adult who was a healthcare worker with PCR-confirmed SARS-CoV-2 infection or an uninfected control (not recorded which). CDR3s include the opening cysteine and the closing phenylalanine or tryptophan. A D gene is named only where the DNA matches it firmly. Clone size is stated in some rows and not others, as once, few, many or a class when expanded.

TRBJ2-7	many	TRBD2	TRBV9	TGTGCCAGCAGCGAGGCAAGCGGGAGGGGCGAGCAGTACTTC	CASSEASGRGEQYF
TRBJ2-5	.	.	TRBV7-9	TGTGCCAGCAGCTTAGGACAGTATGTTGCCCAGTACTTC	CASSLGQYVAQYF
TRBJ1-5	many	.	TRBV24-1	TGTGCCTTTCCAAGCAATCAGCCCCAGCATTTT	CAFPSNQPQHF
TRBJ2-3	many	.	TRBV5-4	TGTGCCAGCAGCTTGGGGCTACATTCGGGTTATACGCAGTATTTT	CASSLGLHSGYTQYF
TRBJ1-6	many	.	TRBV19	TGTGCCAGTAAACAGGCTGCGGGTAATTCACCCCTCCACTTT	CASKQAAGNSPLHF
TRBJ2-7	many	.	TRBV27	TGTGCCAGCACGGGGAGTTCCTACGAGCAGTACTTC	CASTGSSYEQYF
TRBJ2-3	many	.	TRBV7-8	TGTGCCAGCAGCCCAAACGGGGCCGGTGGCACAGATACGCAGTATTTT	CASSPNGAGGTDTQYF
TRBJ2-7	many	TRBD2	TRBV29-1	TGCAGCGCGGGACTAGCGGCCTACGAGCAGTACTTC	CSAGLAAYEQYF
TRBJ2-3	medium-sized	TRBD2	TRBV10-3	TGTGCCTCAAAATCGACTAGCGGGCGGACAGATACGCAGTATTTT	CASKSTSGRTDTQYF
TRBJ2-2	many	.	TRBV12-5	TGTGCTAGTCCTCCAGAAATTCGGCGGGGACCGAACACCGGGGAGCTGTTTTTT	CASPPEIRRGPNTGELFF
TRBJ1-2	many	.	TRBV2	TGTGCCAGCAGTGAAAGGGTTGGCTATGGCTACACCTTC	CASSERVGYGYTF
TRBJ2-7	many	.	TRBV28	TGTGCCAGCAGCGAATCACCCGGGGAACAGTACTTC	CASSESPGEQYF
TRBJ2-1	many	.	TRBV7-9	TGTGCCAGCAGCCCACCCAGGAGGGCCCGGGCTTACAATGAGCAGTTCTTC	CASSPPRRARAYNEQFF
TRBJ2-3	.	TRBD2	TRBV29-1	TGCAGCGTCGAGAGCGGGGGGTACACAGATACGCAGTATTTT	CSVESGGYTDTQYF
TRBJ2-7	many	.	TRBV24-1	TGTGCCACCAGTGATCATCGAGGACAGTCCTACGAGCAGTACTTC	CATSDHRGQSYEQYF
TRBJ2-3	many	TRBD2	TRBV20-1	TGCAGTACCTCGGGGGTACGACGACTAGCGGGATTTGTCCCAGATACGCAGTATTTT	CSTSGVRRLAGFVPDTQYF
TRBJ2-3	many	TRBD2	TRBV20-1	TGCAGTGCCCAGAGCGGGAGCGGCACAGATACGCAGTATTTT	CSAQSGSGTDTQYF
TRBJ2-3	many	TRBD1	TRBV7-3	TGTGCCAGCAGCTTACGGGGGACAGGGAGCACAGATACGCAGTATTTT	CASSLRGTGSTDTQYF
TRBJ2-3	.	.	TRBV7-9	TGTGCCAGCAGCAGACGACAGATTACTTGGGAATCCCCCCCAGATACGCAGTATTTT	CASSRRQITWESPPDTQYF
TRBJ2-2	many	TRBD1	TRBV7-2	TGTGCCGAAGGGACAGGGGGCACAGGCACCGGGGAGCTGTTTTTT	CAEGTGGTGTGELFF
TRBJ2-2	medium-sized	TRBD1	TRBV12-3/TRBV12-4	TGTGCCATTCCCATAAACAGGGGAGCCGGGGAGCTGTTTTTT	CAIPINRGAGELFF
TRBJ1-1	once	TRBD1	TRBV29-1	TGCAGCGTAGATAGGACAGGACCCGCTGAAGCTTTCTTT	CSVDRTGPAEAFF
TRBJ2-1	many	.	TRBV28	TGTGCCAGCAGCACGGTCCTCAATGAGCAGTTCTTC	CASSTVLNEQFF
TRBJ1-3	many	.	TRBV19	TGTGCCAGTAGTATACAGGGAGATGGAAACACCATATATTTT	CASSIQGDGNTIYF
TRBJ1-2	many	TRBD1	TRBV18	TGTGCCAGCTCACCGGTCACCACAGGGGACCTTAACTATGGCTACACCTTC	CASSPVTTGDLNYGYTF
TRBJ2-1	many	.	TRBV7-3	TGTGCCAGCAGCTTATCGGCGAACAATGAGCAGTTCTTC	CASSLSANNEQFF
TRBJ2-1	many	.	TRBV11-2	TGTGCCAGCAGCTTAGCGTCCTACAATGAGCAGTTCTTC	CASSLASYNEQFF
TRBJ2-1	.	TRBD2	TRBV6-5	TGTGCCAGCAGCTCCCGGACTAGCGGGATTTACAATGAGCAGTTCTTC	CASSSRTSGIYNEQFF
TRBJ2-1	many	.	TRBV7-2	TGTGCCAGCAGCGTTCGCCACAGGGCTCCGGGACTCCCGGGGTACAATGAGCAGTTCTTC	CASSVRHRAPGLPGYNEQFF
TRBJ1-1	many	.	TRBV20-1	TGCAGTGCTAGGGAACGGTTGTTGAACACTGAAGCTTTCTTT	CSARERLLNTEAFF